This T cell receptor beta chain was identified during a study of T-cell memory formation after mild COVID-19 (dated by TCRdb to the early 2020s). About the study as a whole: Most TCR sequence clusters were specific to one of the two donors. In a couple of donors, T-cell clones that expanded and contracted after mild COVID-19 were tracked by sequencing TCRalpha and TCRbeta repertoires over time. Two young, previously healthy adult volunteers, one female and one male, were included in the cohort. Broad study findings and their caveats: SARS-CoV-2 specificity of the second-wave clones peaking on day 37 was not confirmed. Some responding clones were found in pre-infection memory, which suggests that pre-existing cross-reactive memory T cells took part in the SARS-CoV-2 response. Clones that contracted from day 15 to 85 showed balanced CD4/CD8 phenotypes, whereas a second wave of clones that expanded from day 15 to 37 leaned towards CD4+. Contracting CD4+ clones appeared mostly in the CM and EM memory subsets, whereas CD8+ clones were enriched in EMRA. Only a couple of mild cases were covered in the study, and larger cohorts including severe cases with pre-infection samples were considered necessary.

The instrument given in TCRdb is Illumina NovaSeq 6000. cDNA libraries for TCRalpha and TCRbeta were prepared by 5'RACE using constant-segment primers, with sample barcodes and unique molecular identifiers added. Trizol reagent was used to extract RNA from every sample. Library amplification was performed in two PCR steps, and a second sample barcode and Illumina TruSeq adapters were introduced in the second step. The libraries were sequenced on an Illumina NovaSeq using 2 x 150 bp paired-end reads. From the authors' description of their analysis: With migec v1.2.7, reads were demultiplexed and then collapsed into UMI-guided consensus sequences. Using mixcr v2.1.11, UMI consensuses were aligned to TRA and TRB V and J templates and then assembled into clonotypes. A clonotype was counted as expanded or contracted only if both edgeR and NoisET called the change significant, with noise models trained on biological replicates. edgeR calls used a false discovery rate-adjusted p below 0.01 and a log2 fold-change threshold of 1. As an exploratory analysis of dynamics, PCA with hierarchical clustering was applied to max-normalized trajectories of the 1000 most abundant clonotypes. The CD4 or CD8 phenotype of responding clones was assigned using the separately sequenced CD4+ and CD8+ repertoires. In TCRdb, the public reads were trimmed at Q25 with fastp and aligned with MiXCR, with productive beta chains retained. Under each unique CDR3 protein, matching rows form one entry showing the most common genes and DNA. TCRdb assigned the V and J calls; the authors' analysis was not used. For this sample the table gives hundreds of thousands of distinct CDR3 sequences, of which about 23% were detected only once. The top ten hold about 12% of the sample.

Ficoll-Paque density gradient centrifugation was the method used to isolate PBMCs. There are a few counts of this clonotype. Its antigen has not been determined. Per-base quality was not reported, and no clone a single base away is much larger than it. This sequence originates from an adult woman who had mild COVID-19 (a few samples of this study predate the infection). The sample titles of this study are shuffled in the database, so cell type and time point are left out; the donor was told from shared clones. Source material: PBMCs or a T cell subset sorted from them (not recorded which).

The nucleotides are TGTGCCAGCCGTGCGACAGGGAAGAAAGATACGCAGTATTTT. This is translated as CASRATGKKDTQYF. The receptor chain draws on TRBV7-8 and TRBJ2-3, with 7 junctional bases fitting TRBD1. The CDR3 covers 14 residues, taking in both the cysteine and the phenylalanine. CDR3 DNA is the only sequence kept; it has 42 bases, read in frame from the first base. For CDR1 and CDR2, the germline V gene lists SGHVS and FQNEAQ. The V end gives up 8 bases and the J end 5 bases, leaving 10 bases in the junction not matched to a gene.